The 3 T cell receptor beta chains listed next were all sequenced from one sample in a study of blood T cell repertoires in COVID-19 (dated by TCRdb to 2018 to 2021). Receptor libraries were prepared by the immunoSEQ multiplex PCR assay. The table comes from immuneACCESS by way of TCRdb, which keeps in-frame sequences with V and J called. Part of the clones is missing from these tables; in studies checked, under half for an unresolved V gene and the rest for unknown reasons. For this sample there are fewer than 500,000 clones; roughly 87% appear just once. The ten largest clonotypes hold 0.7% of the sample. The specimen sequenced was PBMCs or T cells enriched from blood (not recorded which). The source of these receptors is a woman in her late teens or twenties who had recovered from COVID-19.

This clone was observed a handful of times. The gene calls are TRBV7-3 and TRBJ2-2; 12 bases fit TRBD2. V lost 6 bases to trimming and J lost 5 bases; unmatched junction nucleotides: 10. The CDR3 is made up of 17 amino acids. The germline CDR1 and CDR2 sequences are SGHTA and FQGTGA. In DNA, the CDR3 is TGTGCCAGCAGTCATACCCCTAGCGGGGGGGCTACCGGGGAGCTGTTTTTT. Amino acid sequence: CASSHTPSGGATGELFF. Full variable domain (rest looked up from reference TRBV7-3 and TRBJ2-2): GAGVSQTPSNKVTEKGKYVELRCDPISGHTALYWYRQSLGQGPEFLIYFQGTGAADDSGLPNDRFFAVRPEGSVSTLKIQRTERGDSAVYLCASSHTPSGGATGELFFGEGSRLTVL.

V and J are TRBV7-8 and TRBJ2-1; D not resolved. The germline gives CDR1 SGHVS, CDR2 FQNEAQ. V was pared by 0 bases and J by 4 bases, with 19 bases between. The CDR3 length is 18 residues. The CDR3 here is CASSLARISASYYNEQFF. DNA of the CDR3: TGTGCCAGCAGCTTAGCGCGAATCAGCGCCTCTTATTACAATGAGCAGTTCTTC.

J is TRBJ1-1 and V is TRBV24-1; 7 positions match TRBD1. CDR3 length: 13 amino acids. Looked up from germline, CDR1 is KGHDR and CDR2 is SFDVKD. The J segment lost 7 bases and the V segment lost 8 bases, leaving 9 bases of the junction unmatched. For the CDR3, the DNA is TGTGCCACCACTACTCCGGGACAGAATGAAGCTTTCTTT. The encoded protein is CATTTPGQNEAFF.